These 12 T cell receptor beta chains came from one sample sequenced in a study of cytotoxic CD8 clonotypes in ibrutinib-treated CLL (dated by TCRdb to about 2021). The library was obtained by the immunoSEQ multiplex PCR assay. The clones in this table, taken by TCRdb from immuneACCESS, are in-frame only. Not every clone is retained; where verified, under half of the shortfall comes from an unresolved V gene, and the cause of the rest is unknown. A total of roughly 110,000 clones appear in this sample, approximately 58% of them only once. The ten largest clones capture about 40% of the sample. The time point label corresponds to: approximately 2 years on ibrutinib. Sequencing used PBMCs, obtained after 24 months of ibrutinib treatment. These receptors were obtained from a human donor with chronic lymphocytic leukemia.

CDR3 sequence: CASTLLGTGDGYTF. As DNA, the CDR3 is TGTGCCAGCACCCTGCTCGGGACAGGGGACGGCTACACCTTC. The chain carries TRBV6-6 and TRBJ1-2, with 10 bases that match TRBD1. With 7 bases clipped from V and 8 bases from J, the junction kept 10 bases outside the gene matches. Germline CDR1 MNHNY, CDR2 SVGAGI (reference sequence). The CDR3 length is 14 residues.

The chain couples TRBV30 to TRBJ1-2; D ambiguous. Trimming took 3 bases from V and 1 from J, leaving 9 bases between them. The CDR3 consists of 13 residues. Germline CDR1 and CDR2: GTSNPN and SVGIG (reference sequence). The CDR3: CAWSHTLNYGYTF. The CDR3 DNA sequence: TGTGCCTGGAGCCATACACTTAACTATGGCTACACCTTC.

The chain employs TRBV6-5 and TRBJ1-6; 10 positions match TRBD1. This CDR3 has 14 residues. After removal of 6 bases from V and 9 bases from J, the junction contained 5 bases not matched to a gene. From germline, CDR1 is MNHEY and CDR2 SVGAGI. The CDR3 DNA is TGTGCCAGCAGCCCGGGACAGGGGACTTCACCCCTCCACTTT. Its protein is CASSPGQGTSPLHF.

This clone has only a few counts. The chain is built from TRBV19 and TRBJ2-7; 7 nucleotides agree with TRBD1. The CDR3 contains 13 residues. Germline V CDR1 and CDR2: LNHDA, SQIVND (reference sequence). The ends lost 6 bases at V and 1 base at J; junction bases unmatched: 3. CDR3 amino acids: CASSRDSSYEQYF. The CDR3 coding sequence is TGTGCCAGTAGCCGGGACAGTTCCTACGAGCAGTACTTC.

The chain recombines TRBV19 with TRBJ1-6; 10 nucleotides match TRBD1. V lost 5 bases and J lost 7; bases outside the gene matches: 8. CDR1 and CDR2 (germline): LNHDA, SQIVND (reference sequence). The CDR3 is 16 residues long. The CDR3 reads CASSPSTGGANSPLHF. The CDR3 region has the DNA TGTGCCAGTAGTCCATCGACAGGGGGCGCGAATTCACCCCTCCACTTT.

V and J are TRBV11-3 and TRBJ2-5; possible D gene TRBD1, 6 bases. V lost 3 bases and J 4 bases, leaving 9 bases between the germline ends. CDR3 length: 13 residues. CDR1 is SGHNT, CDR2 YENEEA, per germline. The CDR3 here is CASSFWGRETQYF. In nucleotides, the CDR3 is TGTGCCAGCAGCTTCTGGGGGCGAGAGACCCAGTACTTC. The variable domain in full, with the rest retrieved from reference TRBV11-3 and TRBJ2-5, is EAGVVQSPRYKIIEKKQPVAFWCNPISGHNTLYWYLQNLGQGPELLIRYENEEAVDDSQLPKDRFSAERLKGVDSTLKIQPAELGDSAVYLCASSFWGRETQYFGPGTRLLVL.

This clone was observed a few times. The chain has TRBV6-5 and TRBJ1-5; maybe TRBD1 (5 bases). Between the trimmed V and J ends, which lost 4 bases and 6 bases, there was a span of 7 bases. The length of the CDR3 is 12 residues. The germline CDR1 and CDR2 sequences are MNHEY and SVGAGI. The DNA for the CDR3 is TGTGCCAGCAGTTCCCAGGGTCAGCCCCAGCATTTT. It translates to CASSSQGQPQHF.

Note on this clone: The same CDR3 arises from other DNA sequences in this sample as well. This chain connects TRBV5-1 to TRBJ1-3; possible D gene TRBD1, 5 bases. V lost 1 base to trimming and J lost 0 bases, with 8 bases between them. Looked up from germline, CDR1 is SGHRS and CDR2 is YFSETQ. CDR3 length: 15 amino acids. CDR3 sequence reads: CASSLTGSSGNTIYF. The CDR3 DNA reads TGCGCCAGCAGCTTGACAGGTAGCTCTGGAAACACCATATATTTT. Full variable domain (outside the CDR3, taken from reference TRBV5-1 and TRBJ1-3): KAGVTQTPRYLIKTRGQQVTLSCSPISGHRSVSWYQQTPGQGLQFLFEYFSETQRNKGNFPGRFSGRQFSNSRSEMNVSTLELGDSALYLCASSLTGSSGNTIYFGEGSWLTVV.

The chain recombines TRBV28 with TRBJ1-1; D is possibly TRBD1 (5 bases). In germline, CDR1 is MDHEN, CDR2 SYDVKM. The germline V and J ends were trimmed by 3 bases and 0 bases, with 11 bases remaining between them. CDR3 length equals 15 residues. The CDR3 protein is CASSLGTSMNTEAFF. The CDR3 region has the DNA TGTGCCAGCAGTTTGGGGACGAGCATGAACACTGAAGCTTTCTTT.

V usage is TRBV6-1 and J usage is TRBJ2-7; D gene unclear. The CDR3 loop spans 12 amino acids. The germline CDR1 and CDR2 sequences are MNHNS and SASEGT. The V gene lost 3 bases and the J gene lost 3 bases, with 6 bases spanning the gap. CDR3 in amino acids: CASSEQSYEQYF. Here the CDR3 DNA reads TGTGCCAGCAGTGAGCAAAGCTACGAGCAGTACTTC.

This chain uses TRBV6-6 with TRBJ1-6; D unresolved. Germline lookup yields CDR1 MNHNY and CDR2 SVGAGI (reference sequence). Trimming cost V 2 bases and J 9 bases, with 8 bases left between them. The CDR3 totals 13 residues. This chain's CDR3 is CASSYGSGSPLHF. Written as DNA, the CDR3 is TGTGCCAGCAGTTACGGGAGTGGTTCACCCCTCCACTTT.

The chain recombines TRBV20-1 with TRBJ1-1, with D possibly being TRBD1 (5 bases). This CDR3 region has 11 residues. Trimming removed 6 bases from V and 7 bases from J, with 12 bases in between. Germline CDR1 and CDR2: DFQATT and SNEGSKA (reference sequence). This CDR3 is CSAPDGGEAFF. In DNA form, the CDR3 reads TGCAGTGCGCCCGATGGGGGTGAAGCTTTCTTT.